One T cell receptor beta chain is described in this entry. Its specific antigen is unknown. Base qualities are not at hand, and no much larger clone is one base apart. This record belongs to a study of shared clonotypes between healthy human individuals (TCRdb year 2020). About the full investigation: A couple of women and a few men aged 18 to 49 years were included in the cohort. Leukapheresis yielded between about 0.9 and 9 billion PBMCs per donor. The study deeply sequenced blood TCR repertoires of about five healthy adults to estimate repertoire size and the extent of clonotype sharing between individuals. To increase sequencing depth and limit assay-specific biases, different laboratories used diverse techniques to prepare libraries and sequence TCR repertoires. For each donor, CD4 naive and CD4 memory were each run on three plates, CD8 naive on two plates, and CD8 memory on one plate. The research as a whole found: Larger estimated clonotype richness was generally found for naive subsets than for memory subsets. Even with the large sequencing depth, rarefaction of the sorted-subset datasets indicated that sequencing was incomplete. Only blood was sampled, and tissue TCR repertoires likely differ from those in blood. Compared with non-shared clonotypes, the clonotypes found in all four sorted-subset donors had higher generation probabilities. Because the study included only a small number of donors, the genetic and exposure-history diversity represented was limited. Based on pairwise subsampling, the degree of clonotype sharing among donors was expected to be affected by sequencing depth. When four donors were compared, the shared fraction of clonotypes was around 5% for naive CD4, 3.5% to 4% for naive CD8, 2.3% for memory CD4, and less than 0.45% for memory CD8.

Using the deep immunoSEQ assay, multiplex PCR amplified TCR CDR3 regions from genomic DNA. Extracted genomic DNA from each cell subset was distributed evenly across all wells of several immunoSEQ 96-well plates, and each plate was treated as a replicate. Each replicate PCR for sorted subsets received around 0.2 ug genomic DNA, equal to about 30,000 T cell genomes. Purified libraries were quantified with a Qubit 3.0 fluorometer, sized on a Bioanalyzer 2100, and re-quantified with the KAPA Library Quantification kit. Every immunoSEQ 96-well plate was sequenced on a dedicated single-read 150-cycle Illumina NextSeq 550 flow cell. As for how the authors treated the data: Because the immunoSEQ output included only junctional sequences and no quality scores, the filtering could not be the same as the filtering used for full-length reads. Sequences were annotated with PyIR, a Python wrapper for IgBLAST v1.9, and V/J genes and CDR3 were assigned using IMGT germline references. Reads were removed for weak V/J assignments (E-value above 1e-6), missing CDR3, stop codons, out-of-frame junctions, or ambiguous translated residues. A V3J clonotype was defined by an identical inferred V gene, J gene, and CDR3 amino acid sequence. The percentage overlap between two repertoires was calculated by dividing the number of shared unique clonotypes by the size of the smaller repertoire. Three approaches were used to assess repertoire richness: RTK rarefaction, the Chao1 estimator, and Recon v2.1 estimates of unobserved clonotypes. Generation probabilities were computed with OLGA for all TCRbeta clonotypes obtained by the gDNA method from several donors. TCRdb took this table from immuneACCESS and kept in-frame rearrangements with V and J called. Such tables lack part of the clones; where checked against another copy, unresolved V genes explain under half of the gap, and the rest is unexplained. V and J calls plus clone size are reproduced from that table; the DNA served to infer D and trimming. For this sample the table gives about 2.3 million clones, of which 80% to 95% were detected only once. About 0.41% of the sample is in the top ten clones.

CDR3 length: 14 amino acids, cysteine to phenylalanine. CDR3 DNA only is kept here, 42 bases in frame from base 1. Between the V and J ends, shortened by 3 bases and 1 base respectively, the junction contains 12 bases. CDR1 SQVTM and CDR2 ANQGSEA are derived from the germline V gene. Healthy HIV-negative adults with no recently reported acute infections or vaccinations were included as donors. Only Caucasian adults living in Nashville, Tennessee, USA were represented among the donors. Magnetic negative selection was used to enrich CD4+ T cells, after which naive cells were positively selected on CD45RA and the negative fraction became the memory subset. Blood was obtained by leukapheresis, after which PBMCs were separated by Ficoll-Histopaque density gradient centrifugation and cryopreserved in liquid nitrogen vapor phase. Analytical flow cytometry was used to check the purity and quantity of every magnetically sorted T cell population. Genomic DNA was isolated from each sorted fraction and quantified by UV absorbance on a Nanodrop 2000c.

This TCR came from a man younger than 30 in good health. Some clones in this sample may be carry-over from other donors' samples. Rearrangement joined TRBV29-1 to TRBJ2-5; there is no confident call for the D gene. Sample: naive CD4+ T cells from PBMCs. The cell subset or site label, read with the paper, signifies: CD45RA+ positively selected. Here the CDR3 is given as CSVESGFAQETQYF. The DNA sequence is TGCAGCGTTGAGTCCGGATTCGCCCAAGAGACCCAGTACTTC. Reference TRBV29-1 and TRBJ2-5 proteins supply the regions before and after the CDR3; the full variable domain is: SAVISQKPSRDICQRGTSLTIQCQVDSQVTMMFWYRQQPGQSLTLIATANQGSEATYESGFVIDKFPISRPNLTFSTLTVSNMSPEDSSIYLCSVESGFAQETQYFGPGTRLLVL.